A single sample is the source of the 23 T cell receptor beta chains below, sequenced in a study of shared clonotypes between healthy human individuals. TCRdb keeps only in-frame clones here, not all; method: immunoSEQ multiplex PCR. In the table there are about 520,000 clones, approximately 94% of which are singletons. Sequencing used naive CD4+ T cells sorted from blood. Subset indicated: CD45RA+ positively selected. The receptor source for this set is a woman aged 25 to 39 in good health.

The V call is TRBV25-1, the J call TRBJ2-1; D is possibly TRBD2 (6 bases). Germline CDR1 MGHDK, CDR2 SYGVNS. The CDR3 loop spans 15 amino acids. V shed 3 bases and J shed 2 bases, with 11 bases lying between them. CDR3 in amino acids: CASSDSGKPYNEQFF. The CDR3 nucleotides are TGTGCCAGCAGTGATAGCGGAAAACCCTACAATGAGCAGTTCTTC.

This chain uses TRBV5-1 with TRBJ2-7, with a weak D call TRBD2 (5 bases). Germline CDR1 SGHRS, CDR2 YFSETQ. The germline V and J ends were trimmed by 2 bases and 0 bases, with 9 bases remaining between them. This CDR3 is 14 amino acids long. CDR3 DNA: TGCGCCAGCAGCTTTGGTGACTACTCCTACGAGCAGTACTTC. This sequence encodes CASSFGDYSYEQYF.

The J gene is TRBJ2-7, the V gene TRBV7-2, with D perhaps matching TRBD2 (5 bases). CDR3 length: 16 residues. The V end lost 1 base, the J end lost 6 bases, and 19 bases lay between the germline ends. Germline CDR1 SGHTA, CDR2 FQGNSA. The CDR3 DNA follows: TGTGCCAGCAGCTTAGAGGTACAGATAGGACTCCGCGAGCAGTACTTC. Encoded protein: CASSLEVQIGLREQYF. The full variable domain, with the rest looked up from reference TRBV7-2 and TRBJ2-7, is GAGVSQSPSNKVTEKGKDVELRCDPISGHTALYWYRQSLGQGLEFLIYFQGNSAPDKSGLPSDRFSAERTGGSVSTLTIQRTQQEDSAVYLCASSLEVQIGLREQYFGPGTRLTVT.

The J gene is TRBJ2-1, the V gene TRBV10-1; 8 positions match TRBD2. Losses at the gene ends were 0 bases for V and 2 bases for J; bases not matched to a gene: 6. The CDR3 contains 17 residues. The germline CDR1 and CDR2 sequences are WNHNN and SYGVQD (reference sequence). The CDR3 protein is CASSESTLAGPYNEQFF. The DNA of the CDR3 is TGCGCCAGCAGTGAGTCGACCTTAGCGGGGCCCTACAATGAGCAGTTCTTC.

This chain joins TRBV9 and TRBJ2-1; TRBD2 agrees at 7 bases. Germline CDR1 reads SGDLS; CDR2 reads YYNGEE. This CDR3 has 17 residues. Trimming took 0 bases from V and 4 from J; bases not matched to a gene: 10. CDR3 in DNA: TGTGCCAGCAGCGTAGTCTCTGCGGGAGTAGCTTACAATGAGCAGTTCTTC. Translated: CASSVVSAGVAYNEQFF. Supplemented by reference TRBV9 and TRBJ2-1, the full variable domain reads DSGVTQTPKHLITATGQRVTLRCSPRSGDLSVYWYQQSLDQGLQFLIQYYNGEERAKGNILERFSAQQFPDLHSELNLSSLELGDSALYFCASSVVSAGVAYNEQFFGPGTRLTVL.

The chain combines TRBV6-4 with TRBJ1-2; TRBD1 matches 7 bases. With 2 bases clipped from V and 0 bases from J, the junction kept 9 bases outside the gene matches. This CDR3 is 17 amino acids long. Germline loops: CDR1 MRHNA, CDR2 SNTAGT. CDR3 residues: CASSDTARDRSNYGYTF. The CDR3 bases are TGTGCCAGCAGTGACACAGCCCGGGACAGATCTAACTATGGCTACACCTTC.

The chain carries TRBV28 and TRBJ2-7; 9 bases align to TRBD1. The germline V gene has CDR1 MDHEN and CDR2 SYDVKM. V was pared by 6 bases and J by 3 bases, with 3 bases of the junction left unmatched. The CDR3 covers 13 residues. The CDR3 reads CASSPDRGYEQYF. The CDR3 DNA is TGTGCCAGCAGCCCGGACAGGGGCTACGAGCAGTACTTC.

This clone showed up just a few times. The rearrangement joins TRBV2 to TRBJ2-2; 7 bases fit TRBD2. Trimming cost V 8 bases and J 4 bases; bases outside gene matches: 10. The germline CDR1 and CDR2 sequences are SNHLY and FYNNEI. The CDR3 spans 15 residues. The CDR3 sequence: CASSLREAVTGELFF. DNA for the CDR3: TGTGCCAGCTCCCTCCGGGAGGCGGTCACCGGGGAGCTGTTTTTT.

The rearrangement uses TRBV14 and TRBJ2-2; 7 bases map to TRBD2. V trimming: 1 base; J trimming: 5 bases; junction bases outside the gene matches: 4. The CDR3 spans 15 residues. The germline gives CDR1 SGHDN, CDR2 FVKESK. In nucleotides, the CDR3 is TGTGCCAGCAGCCAAGCGGGAGGTGGAACCGGGGAGCTGTTTTTT. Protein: CASSQAGGGTGELFF.

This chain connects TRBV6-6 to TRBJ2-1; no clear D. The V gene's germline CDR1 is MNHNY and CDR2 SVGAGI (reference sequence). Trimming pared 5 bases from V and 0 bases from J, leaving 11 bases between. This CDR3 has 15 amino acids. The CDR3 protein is CASSDTGSSYNEQFF. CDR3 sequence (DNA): TGTGCCAGCAGTGATACTGGAAGCTCCTACAATGAGCAGTTCTTC.

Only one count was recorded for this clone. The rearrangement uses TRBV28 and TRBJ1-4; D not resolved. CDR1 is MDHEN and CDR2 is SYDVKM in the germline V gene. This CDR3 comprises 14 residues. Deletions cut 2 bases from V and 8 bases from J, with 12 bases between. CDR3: CASSLPRVGEKLFF. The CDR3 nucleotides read TGTGCCAGCAGTTTACCCCGCGTGGGGGAAAAACTGTTTTTT.

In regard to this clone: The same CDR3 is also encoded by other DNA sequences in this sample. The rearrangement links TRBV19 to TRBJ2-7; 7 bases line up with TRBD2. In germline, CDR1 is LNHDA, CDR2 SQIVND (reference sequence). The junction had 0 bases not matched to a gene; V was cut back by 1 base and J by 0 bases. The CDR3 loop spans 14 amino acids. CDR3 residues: CASSIGGSSYEQYF. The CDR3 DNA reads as TGTGCCAGTAGTATAGGCGGGAGCTCCTACGAGCAGTACTTC.

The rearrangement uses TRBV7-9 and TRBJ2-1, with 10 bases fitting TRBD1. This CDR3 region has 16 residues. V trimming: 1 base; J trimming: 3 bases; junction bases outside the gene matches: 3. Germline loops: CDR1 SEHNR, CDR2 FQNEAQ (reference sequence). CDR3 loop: CASSLVGTGVYNEQFF. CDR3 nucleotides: TGTGCCAGCAGCTTAGTGGGGACAGGGGTCTACAATGAGCAGTTCTTC.

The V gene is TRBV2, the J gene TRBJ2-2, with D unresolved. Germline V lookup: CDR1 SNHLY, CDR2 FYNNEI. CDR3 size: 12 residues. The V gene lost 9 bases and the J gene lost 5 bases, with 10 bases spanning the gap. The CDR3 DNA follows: TGTGCCAGTGGGTTGGATACCGGGGAGCTGTTTTTT. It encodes CASGLDTGELFF. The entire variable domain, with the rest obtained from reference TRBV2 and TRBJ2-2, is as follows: EPEVTQTPSHQVTQMGQEVILRCVPISNHLYFYWYRQILGQKVEFLVSFYNNEISEKSEIFDDQFSVERPDGSNFTLKIRSTKLEDSAMYFCASGLDTGELFFGEGSRLTVL.

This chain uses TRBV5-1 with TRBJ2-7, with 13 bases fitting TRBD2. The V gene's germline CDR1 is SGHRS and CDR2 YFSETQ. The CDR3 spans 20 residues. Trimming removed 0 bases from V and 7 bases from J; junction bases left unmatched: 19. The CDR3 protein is CASSLGTLRTSGRSRWEQYF. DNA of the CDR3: TGCGCCAGCAGCTTGGGGACGCTACGGACTAGCGGGAGATCGAGGTGGGAGCAGTACTTC. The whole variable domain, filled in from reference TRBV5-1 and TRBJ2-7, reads KAGVTQTPRYLIKTRGQQVTLSCSPISGHRSVSWYQQTPGQGLQFLFEYFSETQRNKGNFPGRFSGRQFSNSRSEMNVSTLELGDSALYLCASSLGTLRTSGRSRWEQYFGPGTRLTVT.

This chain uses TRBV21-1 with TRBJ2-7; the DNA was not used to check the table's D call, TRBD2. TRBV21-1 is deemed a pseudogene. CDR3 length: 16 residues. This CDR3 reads CASRAELAGAPYEQYF. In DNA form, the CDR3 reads TGTGCCAGCCGAGCGGAGCTAGCGGGAGCGCCCTACGAGCAGTACTTC.

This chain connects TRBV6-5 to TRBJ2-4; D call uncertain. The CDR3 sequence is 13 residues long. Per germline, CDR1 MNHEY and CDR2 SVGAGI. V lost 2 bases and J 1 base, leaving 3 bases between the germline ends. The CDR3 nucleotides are TGTGCCAGCAGTTACGACGCCAAAAACATTCAGTACTTC. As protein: CASSYDAKNIQYF.

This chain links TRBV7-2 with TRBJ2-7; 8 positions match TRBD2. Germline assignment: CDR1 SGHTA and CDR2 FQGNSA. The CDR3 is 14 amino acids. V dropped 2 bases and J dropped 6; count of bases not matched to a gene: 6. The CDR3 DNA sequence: TGTGCCAGCAGCTTAATGGGACTAGAGGGCGAGCAGTACTTC. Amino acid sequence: CASSLMGLEGEQYF.

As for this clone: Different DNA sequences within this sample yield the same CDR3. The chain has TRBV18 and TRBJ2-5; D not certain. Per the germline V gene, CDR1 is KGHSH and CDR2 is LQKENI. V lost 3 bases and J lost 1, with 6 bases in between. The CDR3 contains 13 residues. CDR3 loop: CASSPGSQETQYF. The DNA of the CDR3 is TGTGCCAGCTCACCGGGGTCCCAAGAGACCCAGTACTTC.

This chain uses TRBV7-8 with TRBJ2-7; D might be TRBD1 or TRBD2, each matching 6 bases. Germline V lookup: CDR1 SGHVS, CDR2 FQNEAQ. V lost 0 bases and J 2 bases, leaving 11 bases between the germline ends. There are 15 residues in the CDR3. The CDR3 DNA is TGTGCCAGCAGCTTAGCCGGAAGGGGGGCCTACGAGCAGTACTTC. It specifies CASSLAGRGAYEQYF.

For the CDR3, the DNA is TGTGCCAGTAGTGGGACAGGGTTTTATCCCTCTGGGGCCAACGTCCTGACTTTC. Its protein product is CASSGTGFYPSGANVLTF. The chain links TRBV19 to TRBJ2-6; 9 bases align to TRBD1. After removal of 5 bases from V and 0 bases from J, the junction contained 8 bases not matched to a gene. This CDR3 comprises 18 residues. The germline CDR1 and CDR2 sequences are LNHDA and SQIVND (reference sequence).

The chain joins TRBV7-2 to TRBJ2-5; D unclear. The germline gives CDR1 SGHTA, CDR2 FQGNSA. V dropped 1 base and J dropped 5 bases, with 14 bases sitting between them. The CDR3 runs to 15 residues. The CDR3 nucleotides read TGTGCCAGCAGCTTAGTCGGGCCAGGCTATGAGACCCAGTACTTC. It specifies CASSLVGPGYETQYF.

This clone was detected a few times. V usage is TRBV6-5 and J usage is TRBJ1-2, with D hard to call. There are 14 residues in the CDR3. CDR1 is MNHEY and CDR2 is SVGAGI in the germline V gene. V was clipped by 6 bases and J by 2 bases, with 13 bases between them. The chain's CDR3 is CASRARGGNYGYTF. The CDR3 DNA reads TGTGCCAGCAGGGCCCGGGGAGGCAACTATGGCTACACCTTC.